Only a few counts were recorded for the clone carrying this T cell receptor beta chain. Relative to the germline gene, one junction end is altered; a read error may explain this. These data originate in a study of CDR3 diversity in severe acne. TCRdb reprocessed the PCR reads via MiXCR and lists one record per CDR3 protein. The sample includes around 94,000 distinct CDR3 sequences, more than 45% seen only once; the top ten take roughly an eighth. This CDR3 region has 14 residues. CDR1 and CDR2 (germline): MNHEY, SVGAGI. The sequence came from a male donor with acne. Material for sequencing was blood. The chain uses TRBV6-5 and TRBJ1-4; weak D call: TRBD1 (6 bases). The CDR3, as DNA: TGTGCCACCAGTCGGGGGCCGGGTAATGAAAAACTGTTTTTT. It is translated as CATSRGPGNEKLFF.